The clone carrying this T cell receptor (beta chain) was observed many times. This entry is derived from a study of T cells in Graves' hyperthyroidism and ophthalmopathy. The V gene end was trimmed by 7 bases and the J gene end by 6 bases; junction bases not matched to a gene: 14. Germline V gene sequence: CDR1 MDHEN, CDR2 SYDVKM. The CDR3 loop spans 16 amino acids. The study left out patients who had uncontrolled infection, other autoimmune disease, pregnancy or lactation. The PBMCs studied were ones that came from roughly 11 ml fresh peripheral blood. From RNA transcripts, TCR beta CDR3 regions were amplified. The TCR CDR3 first-round RT-PCR relied on the HTBI primer set. One entry per CDR3 protein, called by TCRdb with MiXCR from the multiplex PCR reads. The sample consists of fewer than 500,000 distinct CDR3 sequences, more than 14% of them appearing once.

The specimen sequenced was blood. This TCR was sampled from a woman aged 25 to 39 with Graves' ophthalmopathy. The J gene is TRBJ1-2, the V gene TRBV28; 10 nucleotides agree with TRBD1. CDR3 amino acids: CASTRPRQGASNGYTF. The CDR3 DNA sequence: TGTGCCAGCACCCGCCCGAGACAGGGGGCGTCGAATGGCTACACCTTC.